The rows below give T cell receptor beta chains drawn from one sample of a study of T-cell reconstitution after alpha-beta-depleted transplantation in children. MiXCR, run by TCRdb on the PCR reads, gives a single entry per CDR3 protein. Of some 260,000 distinct CDR3 sequences listed, approximately 24% were seen once; the top ten hold about 5%. The sample consisted of PBMCs, mostly from graft donor cells, taken 360 days after TCRalphabeta/CD19-depleted stem cell transplant. These receptors all stem from a female patient aged 2-15 years who had a stem cell transplant for congenital amegakaryocytic thrombocytopenia, so the T cells may come from the graft donor. Both conserved end residues are trimmed from each CDR3. The order of the fields is J gene, V gene, CDR3 protein.

TRBJ2-2,TRBV24-1,ATSDPRWGGGNTGELF
TRBJ2-3,TRBV29-1,SVSGSTDTQY
TRBJ1-3,TRBV28,ASSPPAVWNTIY
TRBJ2-6,TRBV9,ASSVVGGGGANVLT
TRBJ1-3,TRBV18,ASSPSTGSSGNTIY
TRBJ2-2,TRBV10-3,AISVLGQHTGELF
TRBJ1-1,TRBV12-3/TRBV12-4,ASRDGNTEAF
TRBJ2-2,TRBV10-3,AISFTGELF
TRBJ1-5,TRBV12-3/TRBV12-4,ASSFQHYSNQPQH
TRBJ2-1,TRBV28,ATAVSRGLRSYNEQF
TRBJ2-3,TRBV3-1,ASSQGRQGTDTQY
TRBJ2-1,TRBV29-1,SVESGREQF
TRBJ2-1,TRBV15,ATSSRTSGRNNEQF
TRBJ2-3,TRBV21-1,ASSKVQSSGGGLYTQY
TRBJ2-1,TRBV3-1,ASRSSIAGGTYNEQF
TRBJ1-5,TRBV6-1,ASSLIENQPQH
TRBJ1-4,TRBV14,ASSLSHDRNRGRREKLF
TRBJ2-2,TRBV10-3,AISERAADTGELF
TRBJ2-7,TRBV5-1,ASSLAEGTNYEQY
TRBJ1-3,TRBV12-3/TRBV12-4,ASILQGAGNTIY
TRBJ2-6,TRBV28,ATWGANVLT
TRBJ2-3,TRBV18,ASSPLGTTDTQY
TRBJ2-7,TRBV6-2/TRBV6-3,ASSTSRGPLYYEQY
TRBJ1-1,TRBV29-1,SVEVGQGSEAF
TRBJ2-1,TRBV20-1,SARALAGISYNEQF
TRBJ2-5,TRBV28,ASDSAGGETQY
TRBJ1-4,TRBV7-9,ASRRQGIGNEKLF
TRBJ2-5,TRBV2,ASTGSGVLETQY
TRBJ2-1,TRBV6-1,ASNRQGNEQF
TRBJ1-2,TRBV10-3,AISPGNYGYT
TRBJ2-1,TRBV12-3/TRBV12-4,ASSLLAGGSPYNEQF
TRBJ2-7,TRBV10-3,AISPGTLPSYEQY
TRBJ1-5,TRBV12-3/TRBV12-4,ASSPGLKQGNQPQH
TRBJ2-1,TRBV5-1,ASSSLRGGSYNEQF
TRBJ2-7,TRBV29-1,SVEVSGGSEQY
TRBJ1-4,TRBV7-6,ASSFEATNEKLF
TRBJ1-6,TRBV30,AWSVVMFRGENNSPLH
TRBJ1-3,TRBV21-1,ASSYKGPLEEGTIY
TRBJ2-3,TRBV18,ASSPPRRNTDTQY
TRBJ1-6,TRBV12-3/TRBV12-4,ASSPRQGVYSPLH
TRBJ2-3,TRBV3-1,ASSQDGAGADTQY
TRBJ1-1,TRBV5-6,ASSLQGAVNTEAF
TRBJ2-1,TRBV7-2,ASSPRDFPYREF
TRBJ2-5,TRBV7-6,ASSLDPQETQY
TRBJ2-3,TRBV5-6,ASSFRITGVRDTQY
TRBJ2-3,TRBV11-2,ASSLEWSSSYTDTQY
TRBJ2-3,TRBV29-1,SVAGQGGTDTQY
TRBJ2-5,TRBV2,ASSEGLAGVGGETQY
TRBJ2-1,TRBV20-1,SASTSGGANEQF
TRBJ2-3,TRBV4-1,ASSQDRPPAVTLGTDTQY
TRBJ2-3,TRBV24-1,ATSALGLADSTDTQY
TRBJ2-2,TRBV5-4,ASSPRGGFAGELF
TRBJ1-1,TRBV20-1,SARINRAFTEAF